Included here is one T cell receptor (beta chain) sequence, with context. Treatment defined: over 15 received Ad26.COV2.S at low or high dose, single or two shots; several received placebo; per-sample allocation not given. Sampling took place 63 days after the first vaccine or placebo injection. An Ad26 vector was used to express Wuhan-strain SARS-CoV-2 spike as the vaccine. Trimming took 11 bases from V and 5 from J; bases not matched to a gene: 6. The V gene's germline CDR1 is SNHLY and CDR2 FYNNEI. The CDR3 is 12 amino acids. This specimen belongs to a study of Ad26.COV2.S vaccination and SARS-CoV-2 variants. Data came from immunoSEQ multiplex PCR; TCRdb stores just in-frame clones and leaves some out. The table records about 420,000 clones, roughly 90% of them present only once.

The chain carries TRBV2 and TRBJ2-5, with 9 bases fitting TRBD1. Sequencing was performed on peripheral blood, taken in a trial of Ad26.COV2.S vaccine versus placebo. The clonotype was recovered from a person aged 18 to 59 who received the Ad26.COV2.S COVID-19 vaccine or a placebo. The CDR3 sequence is CAVQGAGETQYF. The CDR3 DNA is TGTGCCGTACAGGGGGCTGGGGAGACCCAGTACTTC.